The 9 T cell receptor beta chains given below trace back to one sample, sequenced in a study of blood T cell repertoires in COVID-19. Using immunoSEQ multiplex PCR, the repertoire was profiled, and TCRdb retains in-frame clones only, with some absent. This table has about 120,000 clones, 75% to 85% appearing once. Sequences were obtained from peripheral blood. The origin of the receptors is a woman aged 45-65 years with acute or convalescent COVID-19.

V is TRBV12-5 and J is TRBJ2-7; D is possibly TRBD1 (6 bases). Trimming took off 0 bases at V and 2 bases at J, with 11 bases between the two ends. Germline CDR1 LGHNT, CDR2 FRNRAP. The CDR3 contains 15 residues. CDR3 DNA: TGTGCTAGTGGTTTGGTACCCCAGGGGACCTACGAGCAGTACTTC. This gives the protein CASGLVPQGTYEQYF. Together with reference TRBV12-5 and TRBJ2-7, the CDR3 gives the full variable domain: DARVTQTPRHKVTEMGQEVTMRCQPILGHNTVFWYRQTMMQGLELLAYFRNRAPLDDSGMPKDRFSAEMPDATLATLKIQPSEPRDSAVYFCASGLVPQGTYEQYFGPGTRLTVT.

The CDR3 here is CASSLLQGVNSPLHF. The CDR3 DNA reads TGTGCCAGCAGCCTACTACAGGGAGTCAATTCACCCCTCCACTTT. The rearrangement joins TRBV7-9 to TRBJ1-6; D is possibly TRBD1 (6 bases). V was pared by 5 bases and J by 7 bases, with 15 bases between. The CDR3 sequence is 15 residues long. Germline CDR1 and CDR2: SEHNR and FQNEAQ (reference sequence).

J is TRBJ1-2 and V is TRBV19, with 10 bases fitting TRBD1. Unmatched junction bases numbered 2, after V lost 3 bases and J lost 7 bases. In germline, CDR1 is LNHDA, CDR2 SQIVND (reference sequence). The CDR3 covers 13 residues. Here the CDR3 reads CASSMGTGVGYTF. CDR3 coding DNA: TGTGCCAGTAGTATGGGGACAGGGGTTGGCTACACCTTC.

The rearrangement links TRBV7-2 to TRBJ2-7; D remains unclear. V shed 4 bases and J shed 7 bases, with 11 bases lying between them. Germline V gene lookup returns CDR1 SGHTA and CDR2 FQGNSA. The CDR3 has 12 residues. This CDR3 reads CASSSFSGEQYF. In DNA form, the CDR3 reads TGTGCCAGCAGCTCCTTTTCGGGTGAGCAGTACTTC.

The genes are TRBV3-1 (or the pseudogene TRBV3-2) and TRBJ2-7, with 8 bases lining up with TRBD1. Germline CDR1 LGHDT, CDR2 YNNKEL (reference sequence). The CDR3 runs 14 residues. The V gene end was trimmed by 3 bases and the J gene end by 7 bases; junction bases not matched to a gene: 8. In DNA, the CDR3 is TGTGCCAGCAGCCACGGCCAGGGGGCAGGGGAGCAGTACTTC. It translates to CASSHGQGAGEQYF.

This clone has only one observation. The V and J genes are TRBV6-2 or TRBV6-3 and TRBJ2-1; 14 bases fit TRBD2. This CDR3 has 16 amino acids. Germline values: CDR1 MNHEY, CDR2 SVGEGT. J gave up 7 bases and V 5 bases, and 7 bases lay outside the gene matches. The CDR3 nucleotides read TGTGCCAGCAGTCATAGACTAGCGGGAGGGTTGAATGAGCAGTTCTTC. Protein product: CASSHRLAGGLNEQFF.

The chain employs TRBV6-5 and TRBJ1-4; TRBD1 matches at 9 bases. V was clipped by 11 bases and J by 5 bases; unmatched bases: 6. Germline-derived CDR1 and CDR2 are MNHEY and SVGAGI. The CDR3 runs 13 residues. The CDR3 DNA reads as TGTGCCGGAAGGACAGGGGCCAATGAAAAACTGTTTTTT. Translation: CAGRTGANEKLFF.

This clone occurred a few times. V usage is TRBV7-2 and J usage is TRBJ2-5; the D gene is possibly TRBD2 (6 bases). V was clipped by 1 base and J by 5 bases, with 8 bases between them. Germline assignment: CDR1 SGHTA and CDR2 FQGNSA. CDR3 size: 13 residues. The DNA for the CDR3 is TGTGCCAGCAGCTTAGGGGAGGCCGAGACCCAGTACTTC. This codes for CASSLGEAETQYF. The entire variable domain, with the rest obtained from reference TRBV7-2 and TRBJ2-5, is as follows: GAGVSQSPSNKVTEKGKDVELRCDPISGHTALYWYRQSLGQGLEFLIYFQGNSAPDKSGLPSDRFSAERTGGSVSTLTIQRTQQEDSAVYLCASSLGEAETQYFGPGTRLLVL.

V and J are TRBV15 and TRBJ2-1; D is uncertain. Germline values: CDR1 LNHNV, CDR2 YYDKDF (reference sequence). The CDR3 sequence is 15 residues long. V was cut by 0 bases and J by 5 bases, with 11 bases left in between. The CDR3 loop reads CATSRDRSLHNEQFF. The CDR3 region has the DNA TGTGCCACCAGCAGAGATAGGAGTCTACACAATGAGCAGTTCTTC.